This T cell receptor beta chain was captured in a study of T cells in Graves' hyperthyroidism and ophthalmopathy (dated by TCRdb to between 2019 and 2020). About the full investigation: Peripheral blood samples were taken at initial diagnosis, before any treatment was given. A discovery cohort of about a hundred patients, approximately 45 with Graves' ophthalmopathy and approximately 55 with stable Graves' hyperthyroidism, was used to find distinguishing TCR V-J signatures. Prospective prediction of ophthalmopathy was tested in an independent validation cohort consisting of some 19 hyperthyroidism patients and around 17 patients who later progressed to ophthalmopathy. The roughly 100 discovery patients were randomly split 7:3 into training and test sets. The paper describes TCR Vbeta CDR3 sequencing of 135 peripheral blood samples, made up of around 41 ophthalmopathy patients, around 78 hyperthyroidism patients and 17 progressor patients. After sampling, hyperthyroidism patients received methimazole starting at 30 mg daily, and ophthalmopathy patients received high-dose intravenous methylprednisolone. Thyroid tissue and blood T-cell repertoires from six Graves' hyperthyroidism patients were also compared in the study.

The CDR3 starts with the cysteine, ends with the phenylalanine, and has 16 residues. Solely the CDR3 DNA is kept, with 48 bases framed from the first base. V is shortened by 3 bases, J by 1 base, and the region joining them spans 15 bases. In the ophthalmopathy patients, disease was moderately to severely active, with a Clinical Activity Score of 3 or more, a NOSPECS grade of 4 or more, and a duration of less than 3 months. Any patient with an uncontrolled infection, another autoimmune disease, pregnancy or lactation was excluded. Clinical symptoms, serum thyroxine and TRAb, thyroid ultrasound, and orbital computed tomography formed the basis for the diagnoses. Ficoll-Paque density gradient centrifugation was used to isolate PBMCs from around 10 ml of fresh peripheral blood. Total RNA was extracted using Trizol reagent, and RNA quality was assessed on an Agilent 2100 Bioanalyzer. Overall study results and their limits: Sample size was not statistically predetermined, and investigators were not blinded to group allocation. In cross-validation, a model built on a 13 V-J signature told ophthalmopathy apart from stable hyperthyroidism with under 90% sensitivity and roughly 83% specificity, and in testing the same model reached 80%/75%. Most expanded thyroid clonotypes (frequency above 0.001) were also detected in blood, a finding suggesting that blood repertoires may reflect thyroid immune responses. In validation, progression to ophthalmopathy was predicted by the model with roughly 69% sensitivity and around 76% specificity, a median of approximately 7.1 months before onset.

This clonotype has at least ten counts. Its antigen has not been determined. Qualities for individual bases were not recorded, and no much larger clone is one base off. The TCR beta CDR3 regions were amplified from the RNA transcripts. A first-round RT-PCR of the TCR CDR3 used the HTBI primer set with the Qiagen OneStep RT-PCR kit. Libraries were constructed in a second round of multiplex PCR, after which size selection and purification were performed. Libraries were sequenced paired-end with 100 bp reads on an Illumina HiSeq2000. Per the original workflow: SOAPnuke was used to process the raw data, removing reads that contained adapters or uncalled bases, had a mean Phred below 15, or lacked an exact match to the constant primer or identifier. High-quality paired reads were merged using COPE v1.2.5, and each unique nucleotide sequence was defined as a clonotype. MiTCR v1.1 was used to align clonotypes to the IMGT TRBV, TRBD and TRBJ reference segments. The analysis was restricted to V-J combinations with a frequency above 0.0001, which together covered approximately 99% of the repertoires. A TCS score was defined as the ratio between F50 (clonal expansion) and ExV (chaos), using BLOSUM62-based TCRdist between CDR3 peptides within each V-J. Welch's t-statistics and random forest reduced around 550 V-J features to fewer than 15, which were used in a naive Bayes classifier (R e1071). The similarity between thyroid and blood repertoires was quantified using the Morisita-Horn index. The public reads were run again by TCRdb, first through fastp at Q25 and then through MiXCR, and only productive beta chains were kept. Records with the same CDR3 protein are collapsed into one entry carrying the most frequent genes and DNA. Here the V and J calls rest on TCRdb's processing, not on the authors' analysis. In all, the sample holds fewer than 750,000 distinct CDR3 sequences, and about 15% of those were seen once. Of the sample, over 3.5% is held by the ten largest clones.

Sample: blood. The rearrangement joined TRBV12-3 or TRBV12-4 to TRBJ1-1; a weak D assignment points to TRBD1 (5 bases agree). This clonotype was obtained from a woman between 35 and 50 years old with Graves' ophthalmopathy. CDR3 reads: CASSFGTSSGNTEAFF. The bases read TGTGCCAGCAGTTTCGGGACCTCCTCCGGGAACACTGAAGCTTTCTTT.